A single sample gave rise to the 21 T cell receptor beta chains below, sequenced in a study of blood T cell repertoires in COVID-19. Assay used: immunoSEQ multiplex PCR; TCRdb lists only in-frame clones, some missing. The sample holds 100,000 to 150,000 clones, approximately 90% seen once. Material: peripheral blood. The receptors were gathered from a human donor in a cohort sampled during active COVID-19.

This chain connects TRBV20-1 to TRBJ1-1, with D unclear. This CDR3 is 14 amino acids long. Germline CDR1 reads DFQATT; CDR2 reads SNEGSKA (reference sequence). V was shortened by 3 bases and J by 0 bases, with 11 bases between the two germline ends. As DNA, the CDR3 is TGCAGTGCTAGTAATCCGGGGATGAACACTGAAGCTTTCTTT. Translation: CSASNPGMNTEAFF.

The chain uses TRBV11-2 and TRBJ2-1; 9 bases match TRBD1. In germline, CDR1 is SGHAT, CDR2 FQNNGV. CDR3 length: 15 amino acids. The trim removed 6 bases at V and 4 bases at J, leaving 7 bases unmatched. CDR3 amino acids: CASRHRDREYNEQFF. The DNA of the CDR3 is TGTGCCAGCAGGCACCGGGACAGGGAGTACAATGAGCAGTTCTTC.

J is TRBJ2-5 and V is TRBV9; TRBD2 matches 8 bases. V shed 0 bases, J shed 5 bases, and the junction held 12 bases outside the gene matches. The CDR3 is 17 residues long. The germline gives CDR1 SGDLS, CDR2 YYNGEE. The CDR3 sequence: CASSVGRGTGGLETQYF. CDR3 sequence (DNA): TGTGCCAGCAGCGTAGGGCGGGGGACGGGGGGGCTGGAGACCCAGTACTTC.

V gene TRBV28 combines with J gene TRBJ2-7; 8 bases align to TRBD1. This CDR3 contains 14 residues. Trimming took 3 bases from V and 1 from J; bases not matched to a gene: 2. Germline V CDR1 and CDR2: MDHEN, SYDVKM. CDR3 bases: TGTGCCAGCAGTTTCGGACAGGGATCCTACGAGCAGTACTTC. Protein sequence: CASSFGQGSYEQYF. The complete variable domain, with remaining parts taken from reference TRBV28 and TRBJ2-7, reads DVKVTQSSRYLVKRTGEKVFLECVQDMDHENMFWYRQDPGLGLRLIYFSYDVKMKEKGDIPEGYSVSREKKERFSLILESASTNQTSMYLCASSFGQGSYEQYFGPGTRLTVT.

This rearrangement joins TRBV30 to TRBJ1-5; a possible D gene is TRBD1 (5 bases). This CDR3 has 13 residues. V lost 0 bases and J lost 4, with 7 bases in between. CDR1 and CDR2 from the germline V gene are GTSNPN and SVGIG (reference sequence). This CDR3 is CAWSVQVNQPQHF. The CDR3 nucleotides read TGTGCCTGGAGTGTACAGGTAAATCAGCCCCAGCATTTT.

CDR3 in DNA: TGTGCCAGCAGATACGGGACACCGAACACTGAAGCTTTCTTT. Protein sequence: CASRYGTPNTEAFF. The gene calls are TRBV6-5 and TRBJ1-1; D is possibly TRBD1 (6 bases). V was cut by 6 bases and J by 1 base, with 12 bases left in between. Germline assignment: CDR1 MNHEY and CDR2 SVGAGI. The CDR3 loop spans 14 amino acids.

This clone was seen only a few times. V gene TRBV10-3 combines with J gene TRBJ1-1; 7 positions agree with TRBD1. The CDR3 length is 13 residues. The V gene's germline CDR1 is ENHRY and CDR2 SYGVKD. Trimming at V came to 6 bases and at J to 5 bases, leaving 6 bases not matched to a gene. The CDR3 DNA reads TGTGCCATCAGCCCGACAGGGCGAACTGAAGCTTTCTTT. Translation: CAISPTGRTEAFF.

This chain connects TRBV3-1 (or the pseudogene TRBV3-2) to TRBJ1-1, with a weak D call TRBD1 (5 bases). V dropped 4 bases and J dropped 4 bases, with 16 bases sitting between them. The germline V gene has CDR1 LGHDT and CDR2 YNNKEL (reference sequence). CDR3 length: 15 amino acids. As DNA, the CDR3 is TGTGCCAGCAGCCCCCGGGGGGGGGTGAGCACTGAAGCTTTCTTT. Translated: CASSPRGGVSTEAFF.

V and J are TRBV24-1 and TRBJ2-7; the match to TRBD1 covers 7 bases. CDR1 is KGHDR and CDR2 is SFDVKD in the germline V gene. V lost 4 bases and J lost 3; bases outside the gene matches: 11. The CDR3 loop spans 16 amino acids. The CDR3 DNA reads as TGTGCCACCAGTGAAATTCCGGGACAGATCCACTACGAGCAGTACTTC. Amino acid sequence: CATSEIPGQIHYEQYF.

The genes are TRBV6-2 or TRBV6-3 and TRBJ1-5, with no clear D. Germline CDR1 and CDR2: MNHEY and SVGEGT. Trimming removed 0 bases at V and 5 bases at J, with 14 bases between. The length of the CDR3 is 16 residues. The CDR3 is CASSYSPGDLDQPQHF. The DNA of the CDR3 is TGTGCCAGCAGTTACTCACCGGGTGATTTAGATCAGCCCCAGCATTTT.

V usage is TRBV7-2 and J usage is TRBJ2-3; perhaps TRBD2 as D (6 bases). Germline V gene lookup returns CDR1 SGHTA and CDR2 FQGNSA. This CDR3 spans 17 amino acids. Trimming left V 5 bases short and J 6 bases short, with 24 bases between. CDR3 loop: CASSRNRDLALGDTQYF. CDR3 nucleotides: TGTGCCAGCAGCCGCAACCGGGATCTAGCGTTGGGGGATACGCAGTATTTT.

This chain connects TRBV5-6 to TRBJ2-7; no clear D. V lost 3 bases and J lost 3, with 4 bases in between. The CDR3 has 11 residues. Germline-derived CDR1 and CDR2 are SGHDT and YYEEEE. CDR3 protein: CASSSYYEQYF. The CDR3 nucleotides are TGTGCCAGCAGCTCCTACTACGAGCAGTACTTC.

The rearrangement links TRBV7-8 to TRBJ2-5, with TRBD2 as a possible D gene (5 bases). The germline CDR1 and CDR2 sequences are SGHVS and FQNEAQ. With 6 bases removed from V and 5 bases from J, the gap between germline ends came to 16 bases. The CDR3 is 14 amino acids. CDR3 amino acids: CASRLGSLLETQYF. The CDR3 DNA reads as TGTGCCAGCAGACTTGGGAGCCTTCTGGAGACCCAGTACTTC.

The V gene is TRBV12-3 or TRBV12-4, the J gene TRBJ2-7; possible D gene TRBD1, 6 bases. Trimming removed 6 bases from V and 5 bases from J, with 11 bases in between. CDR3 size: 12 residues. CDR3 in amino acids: CASSPDRNEQYF. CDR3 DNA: TGTGCCAGCAGCCCGGACAGAAACGAGCAGTACTTC.

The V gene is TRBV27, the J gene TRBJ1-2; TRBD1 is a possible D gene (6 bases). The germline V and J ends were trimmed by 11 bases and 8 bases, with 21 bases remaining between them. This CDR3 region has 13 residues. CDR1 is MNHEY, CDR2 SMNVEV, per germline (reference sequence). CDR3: CAAGFWGQEGYTF. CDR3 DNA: TGTGCCGCCGGCTTTTGGGGGCAGGAAGGCTACACCTTC.

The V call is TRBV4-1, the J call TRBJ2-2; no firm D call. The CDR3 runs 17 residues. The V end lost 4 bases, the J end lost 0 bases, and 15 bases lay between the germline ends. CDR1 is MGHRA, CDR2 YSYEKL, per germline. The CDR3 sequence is CASSLSRQRANTGELFF. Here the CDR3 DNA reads TGCGCCAGCAGCCTCAGCCGGCAGCGCGCGAACACCGGGGAGCTGTTTTTT.

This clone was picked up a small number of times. The CDR3 here is CASSQGATEAFF. The CDR3, as DNA: TGTGCCAGCAGCCAGGGGGCCACTGAAGCTTTCTTT. V is TRBV3-1 (or the pseudogene TRBV3-2) and J is TRBJ1-1; perhaps TRBD1 as D (6 bases). V was clipped by 3 bases and J by 4 bases, with 6 bases between them. The CDR3 spans 12 residues. Germline-derived CDR1 and CDR2 are LGHDT and YNNKEL (reference sequence).

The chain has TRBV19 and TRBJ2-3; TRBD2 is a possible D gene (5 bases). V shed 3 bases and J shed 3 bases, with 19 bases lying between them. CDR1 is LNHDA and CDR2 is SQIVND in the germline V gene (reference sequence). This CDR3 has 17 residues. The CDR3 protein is CASSIDSRGFVTDTQYF. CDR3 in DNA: TGTGCCAGTAGTATTGATTCCCGGGGTTTCGTGACAGATACGCAGTATTTT. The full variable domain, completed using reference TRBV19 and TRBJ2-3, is DGGITQSPKYLFRKEGQNVTLSCEQNLNHDAMYWYRQDPGQGLRLIYYSQIVNDFQKGDIAEGYSVSREKKESFPLTVTSAQKNPTAFYLCASSIDSRGFVTDTQYFGPGTRLTVL.

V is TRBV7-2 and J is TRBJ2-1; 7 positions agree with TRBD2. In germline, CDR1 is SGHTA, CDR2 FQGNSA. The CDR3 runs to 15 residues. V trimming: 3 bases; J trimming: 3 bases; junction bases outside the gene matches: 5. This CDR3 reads CASSFTSGGYNEQFF. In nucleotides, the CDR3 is TGTGCCAGCAGCTTTACCTCGGGGGGCTACAATGAGCAGTTCTTC.

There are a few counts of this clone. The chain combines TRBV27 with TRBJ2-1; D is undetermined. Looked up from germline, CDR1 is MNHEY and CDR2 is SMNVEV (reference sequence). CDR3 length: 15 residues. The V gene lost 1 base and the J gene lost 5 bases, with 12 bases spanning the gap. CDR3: CASSLYAGSDNEQFF. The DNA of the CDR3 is TGTGCCAGCAGTTTATATGCAGGCTCGGACAATGAGCAGTTCTTC.

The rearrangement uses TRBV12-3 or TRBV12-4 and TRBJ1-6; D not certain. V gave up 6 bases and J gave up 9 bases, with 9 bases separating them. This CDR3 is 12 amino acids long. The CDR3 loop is CASRGGSSPLHF. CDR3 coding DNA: TGTGCCAGCAGGGGAGGGAGTTCACCCCTCCACTTT.